The clone carrying this T cell receptor beta chain was seen only once. V was pared by 2 bases and J by 4 bases, with 7 bases between. There are 14 residues in the CDR3. This entry comes from a study of blood T cells in healthy people across ages. Then a second PCR, running about 7 to 11 cycles, was carried out with a sample-barcoded 5' primer and a J-beta primer mix. TCRdb re-called the 5' RACE reads with MiXCR, one entry per CDR3 protein. In the table there are about 640,000 distinct CDR3 sequences, about 54% of which are singletons. The chain combines TRBV5-7 with TRBJ1-6; possible D gene TRBD1, 5 bases. TRBV5-7 belongs to the ORF category, with a function that is uncertain. Source material: blood. The clonotype comes from a man in his sixties in good health. CDR3 bases: TGTGCCAGCAGCTTCAGGGTTTATAATTCACCCCTCCACTTT. It is translated as CASSFRVYNSPLHF.